These 5 T cell receptor beta chains came from one sample sequenced in a study of shared clonotypes between healthy human individuals. This table comes from immunoSEQ multiplex PCR, and its TCRdb copy is limited to in-frame clones, with some not included. The sample holds 2 million to 2.5 million clones, roughly 95% seen once. Material: naive CD4+ T cells sorted from blood. The subset: CD45RA+ positively selected. The receptors come from a young man in good health.

The chain couples TRBV5-5 to TRBJ2-7; the D gene could be TRBD1 or TRBD2 (5 bases each). Trimming removed 0 bases from V and 4 bases from J, with 14 bases in between. CDR1 and CDR2 from the germline V gene are SGHKS and YYEKEE (reference sequence). The CDR3 consists of 15 residues. The CDR3 DNA reads TGTGCCAGCAGCTTGGGGCAGGGAGTATTGTACGAGCAGTACTTC. Encoded protein: CASSLGQGVLYEQYF. Combining the CDR3 with reference TRBV5-5 and TRBJ2-7 gives the whole variable domain DAGVTQSPTHLIKTRGQQVTLRCSPISGHKSVSWYQQVLGQGPQFIFQYYEKEERGRGNFPDRFSARQFPNYSSELNVNALLLGDSALYLCASSLGQGVLYEQYFGPGTRLTVT.

The chain uses TRBV10-3 and TRBJ1-2, with D maybe TRBD1 (6 bases). The germline CDR1 and CDR2 sequences are ENHRY and SYGVKD. The CDR3 is 15 residues long. The V end lost 4 bases, the J end lost 4 bases, and 16 bases lay between the germline ends. CDR3 loop: CAISGGSGESYGYTF. Written as DNA, the CDR3 is TGTGCCATCAGTGGTGGATCAGGGGAATCCTATGGCTACACCTTC.

V and J are TRBV11-2 and TRBJ2-7; no clear D gene. The CDR3 extends over 11 amino acids. CDR1 is SGHAT, CDR2 FQNNGV, per germline. Trimming cost V 7 bases and J 3 bases, with 7 bases left between them. The CDR3 region has the DNA TGTGCCAGCACCCAGAGCTACGAGCAGTACTTC. Translation gives CASTQSYEQYF.

The CDR3 DNA sequence: TGTGCCAGCAGCCGGGCGGGGGGCTCGGCCGGGGAGCTGTTTTTT. Encoded protein: CASSRAGGSAGELFF. V and J are TRBV7-2 and TRBJ2-2; 8 positions match TRBD2. CDR3 length: 15 residues. In germline, CDR1 is SGHTA, CDR2 FQGNSA. V trimming: 5 bases; J trimming: 6 bases; junction bases outside the gene matches: 8.

This clone was found a few times. This same CDR3 is encoded by further DNA sequences in the sample. The chain carries TRBV6-1 and TRBJ1-5, with D maybe TRBD1 (6 bases). The germline gives CDR1 MNHNS, CDR2 SASEGT. The CDR3 is 14 residues long. The V end was cut by 4 bases, the J end by 4 bases, with 11 bases between. CDR3 coding DNA: TGTGCCAGCAGTGGAGAAGGGGGGAATCAGCCCCAGCATTTT. It encodes CASSGEGGNQPQHF.